The next 26 T cell receptor beta chains were all read from a single sample in a study of beta chain features in type 1 diabetes. Reverse transcription of all isolated RNA meant that expressed TCRB transcripts were sequenced. Generated by immunoSEQ multiplex PCR, the TCRdb table keeps only in-frame clones and is missing some. The profile shows about 620,000 clones, around 15% of them singletons. The sample consisted of naive CD4+ T cells from blood. The receptors stem from a man aged 18 to 30 in good health.

This clone came up a few times. The chain combines TRBV18 with TRBJ2-5; D tentatively fits TRBD1 or TRBD2 (5 bases each). V dropped 3 bases and J dropped 2 bases, with 10 bases sitting between them. The CDR3 has 14 residues. Germline CDR1 is KGHSH and CDR2 is LQKENI. The CDR3 here is CASSPGTGQETQYF. CDR3 DNA: TGTGCCAGCTCACCCGGGACGGGTCAAGAGACCCAGTACTTC.

The chain joins TRBV6-5 to TRBJ1-5; unclear D gene. Germline V CDR1 and CDR2: MNHEY, SVGAGI. The CDR3 has 16 amino acids. V was cut by 0 bases and J by 0 bases, with 9 bases left in between. The CDR3 sequence: CASSYSSQISNQPQHF. CDR3 in DNA: TGTGCCAGCAGTTACTCGAGTCAGATTAGCAATCAGCCCCAGCATTTT.

This clone was observed a handful of times. In DNA, the CDR3 is TGTGCCAGCAGCCTAGTGGGAAAGGCCTATGGCTACACCTTC. Residues: CASSLVGKAYGYTF. This chain joins TRBV2 and TRBJ1-2; D call uncertain. The germline V gene has CDR1 SNHLY and CDR2 FYNNEI. Trimming cost V 6 bases and J 4 bases, with 15 bases left between them. The CDR3 length is 14 residues.

V is TRBV12-5 and J is TRBJ2-7, with D perhaps matching TRBD1 (6 bases). Trimming left V 2 bases short and J 2 bases short, with 25 bases between. There are 19 residues in the CDR3. Germline V lookup: CDR1 LGHNT, CDR2 FRNRAP. CDR3 DNA: TGTGCTAGTGGTTTGCCCCAACCGTCTTCCGGGACACCGGCCTACGAGCAGTACTTC. Translation gives CASGLPQPSSGTPAYEQYF.

This clone showed up just a few times. This chain connects TRBV5-6 to TRBJ1-3; D not resolved. Trimming shortened V by 5 bases and J by 0 bases, and 12 bases separated the two germline ends. The CDR3 consists of 15 residues. The germline V gene encodes CDR1 SGHDT and CDR2 YYEEEE. CDR3 in DNA: TGTGCCAGCAGGTTCCCGCAGGTCTCTGGAAACACCATATATTTT. Protein sequence: CASRFPQVSGNTIYF.

The genes are TRBV15 and TRBJ1-5; D is unresolved. The germline V gene encodes CDR1 LNHNV and CDR2 YYDKDF (reference sequence). The V gene lost 0 bases and the J gene lost 4 bases, with 7 bases spanning the gap. This CDR3 spans 14 amino acids. For the CDR3, the DNA is TGTGCCACCAGCAGAGACCAGCAAAATCAGCCCCAGCATTTT. It yields the protein CATSRDQQNQPQHF.

This clone was recorded a few times. J is TRBJ2-1 and V is TRBV6-4; the D is unclear. This CDR3 has 13 residues. V lost 5 bases, J lost 0 bases, and 5 bases lay in between. Germline V CDR1 and CDR2: MRHNA, SNTAGT. The CDR3 protein is CASSYSSYNEQFF. The CDR3 DNA follows: TGTGCCAGCAGTTACAGCTCCTACAATGAGCAGTTCTTC.

On this clone: Other DNA sequences within the sample encode an identical CDR3. The J gene is TRBJ1-2, the V gene TRBV27, with D hard to call. Trimming removed 0 bases from V and 4 bases from J, with 9 bases in between. This CDR3 spans 14 amino acids. From germline, CDR1 is MNHEY and CDR2 SMNVEV (reference sequence). The DNA for the CDR3 is TGTGCCAGCAGTTTATCTAGAGGTCCCTATGGCTACACCTTC. Residues: CASSLSRGPYGYTF.

This clone was seen more than once but under ten times. The V and J genes are TRBV25-1 and TRBJ1-1; D not resolved. Trimming removed 0 bases at V and 12 bases at J, with 17 bases between. The CDR3 consists of 14 residues. Germline V gene data show CDR1 as MGHDK and CDR2 as SYGVNS. The CDR3 sequence: CASSEYAGPLKPFF. The CDR3 nucleotides read TGTGCCAGCAGTGAATACGCAGGCCCGCTGAAACCTTTCTTT.

This clone was detected a few times. V gene TRBV5-6 combines with J gene TRBJ1-2; D remains ambiguous. Trimming pared 5 bases from V and 1 base from J, leaving 12 bases between. Germline CDR1 is SGHDT and CDR2 is YYEEEE. This CDR3 is 14 amino acids long. The CDR3 is CASRHDYGNYGYTF. Here the CDR3 DNA reads TGTGCCAGCAGACACGACTACGGTAACTATGGCTACACCTTC.

The chain carries TRBV7-2 and TRBJ2-3; no clear D. Trimming removed 7 bases at V and 2 bases at J, with 4 bases between. The germline CDR1 and CDR2 sequences are SGHTA and FQGNSA. The CDR3 runs 11 residues. CDR3 protein: CASMHTDTQYF. In DNA, the CDR3 is TGTGCCAGCATGCACACAGATACGCAGTATTTT.

This chain connects TRBV27 to TRBJ2-5; 7 positions agree with TRBD2. The CDR3 totals 14 residues. Germline assignment: CDR1 MNHEY and CDR2 SMNVEV (reference sequence). V gave up 3 bases and J gave up 5 bases; unmatched junction bases: 6. As DNA, the CDR3 is TGTGCCAGCAGTTTCTCCGGGAGGCGGGAGACCCAGTACTTC. Translating gives CASSFSGRRETQYF.

The table lists this clone with a few counts. The CDR3 DNA reads as TGCAGCGTCCGCAGATGGCAGTCGGAGTTCTTC. Amino acids: CSVRRWQSEFF. This sequence joins TRBV29-1 and TRBJ2-1; no definite D call. CDR3 size: 11 residues. Per the germline V gene, CDR1 is SQVTM and CDR2 is ANQGSEA. V lost 6 bases and J 14 bases, leaving 17 bases between the germline ends.

CDR3 amino acids: CASSSDRAGTDTQYF. The CDR3 DNA follows: TGTGCCAGCAGCTCGGACAGGGCGGGCACAGATACGCAGTATTTT. The chain employs TRBV5-8 and TRBJ2-3; 8 bases map to TRBD1. J was trimmed by 1 base and V by 3 bases; bases with no gene match: 4. Per the germline V gene, CDR1 is SGHTS and CDR2 is YDEGEE. This CDR3 comprises 15 residues.

This chain uses TRBV2 with TRBJ2-7, with D uncertain. Trimming shortened V by 7 bases and J by 1 base, and 11 bases separated the two germline ends. There are 13 residues in the CDR3. The V gene's germline CDR1 is SNHLY and CDR2 FYNNEI. CDR3 DNA sequence: TGTGCCAGCAACCCGGACGTTTCCTACGAGCAGTACTTC. Protein: CASNPDVSYEQYF.

This clone showed up just a few times. The gene calls are TRBV7-7 and TRBJ2-7, with 10 bases matching TRBD1. The CDR3 covers 15 residues. The trim removed 1 base at V and 3 bases at J, leaving 3 bases unmatched. Germline V lookup: CDR1 SSHAT, CDR2 FNYEAQ (reference sequence). The CDR3 loop reads CASSLGGQGDYEQYF. The DNA of the CDR3 is TGTGCCAGCAGCTTAGGAGGACAGGGGGACTACGAGCAGTACTTC.

The gene calls are TRBV7-3 and TRBJ2-2; D not certain. The V end was cut by 5 bases, the J end by 0 bases, with 10 bases between. The CDR3 spans 15 residues. In germline, CDR1 is SGHTA, CDR2 FQGTGA. The CDR3 region has the DNA TGTGCCAGCAGCCGGGTAGCAGCGAACACCGGGGAGCTGTTTTTT. Protein sequence: CASSRVAANTGELFF.

The CDR3 reads CASSLVGKGAGNTIYF. The DNA of the CDR3 is TGTGCCAGCAGCTTAGTAGGGAAAGGAGCTGGAAACACCATATATTTT. This chain connects TRBV7-2 to TRBJ1-3, with unresolved D. Deletions cut 1 base from V and 2 bases from J, with 12 bases between. Germline CDR1 is SGHTA and CDR2 is FQGNSA. This CDR3 is built from 16 residues.

This clone has just a few counts. This chain joins TRBV9 and TRBJ1-1; TRBD1 is a possible D gene (6 bases). Germline values: CDR1 SGDLS, CDR2 YYNGEE. The CDR3 is 19 amino acids. Trimming left V 4 bases short and J 0 bases short, with 25 bases between. In DNA, the CDR3 is TGTGCCAGCAGCCTAGTGACCTCGGTTCCGGGACAAATGAACACTGAAGCTTTCTTT. Protein sequence: CASSLVTSVPGQMNTEAFF.

The genes are TRBV10-3 and TRBJ1-2; possibly TRBD1 for D (5 bases). The CDR3 has 11 amino acids. CDR1 and CDR2 from the germline V gene are ENHRY and SYGVKD. Trimming took 3 bases from V and 6 from J, leaving 5 bases between them. CDR3 amino acids: CAISDRDGYTF. The CDR3 bases are TGTGCCATCAGTGACAGGGATGGCTACACCTTC.

The rearrangement links TRBV27 to TRBJ1-2; D is undetermined. CDR3 size: 13 residues. Germline V gives CDR1 MNHEY, CDR2 SMNVEV (reference sequence). Trimming cost V 6 bases and J 3 bases, with 11 bases left between them. The CDR3 bases are TGTGCCAGCAGCCCGACACCGTACTATGGCTACACCTTC. Translating gives CASSPTPYYGYTF.

The table lists this clone with a few counts. The chain couples TRBV4-1 to TRBJ2-5; D is unclear. The CDR3 is 12 residues long. Germline V gene data show CDR1 as MGHRA and CDR2 as YSYEKL. Between the trimmed V and J ends, which lost 1 base and 10 bases, there was a span of 10 bases. The CDR3 region has the DNA TGCGCCAGCAGCCAAGTTGGGGTTTACCAGTACTTC. Residues: CASSQVGVYQYF.

This clone was recorded a few times. V usage is TRBV19 and J usage is TRBJ2-5, with 13 bases fitting TRBD2. The CDR3 spans 17 residues. Germline V gene sequence: CDR1 LNHDA, CDR2 SQIVND (reference sequence). Trimming cost V 6 bases and J 0 bases; bases outside gene matches: 7. The DNA for the CDR3 is TGTGCCAGTAGCGCCGGGACTAGCGGGGTATACCAAGAGACCCAGTACTTC. It codes for CASSAGTSGVYQETQYF.

V gene TRBV6-1 combines with J gene TRBJ1-2; 7 bases agree with TRBD1. After removal of 1 base from V and 7 bases from J, the junction contained 3 bases not matched to a gene. The CDR3 spans 13 residues. The V gene's germline CDR1 is MNHNS and CDR2 SASEGT. The CDR3 is CASSEVGTVGYTF. In nucleotides, the CDR3 is TGTGCCAGCAGTGAAGTCGGGACAGTTGGCTACACCTTC.

This clone has only a few counts. V usage is TRBV14 and J usage is TRBJ1-2, with D possibly TRBD1 on 6 matching bases. V lost 5 bases, J lost 0 bases, and 16 bases lay in between. Germline assignment: CDR1 SGHDN and CDR2 FVKESK. The CDR3 has 16 amino acids. The CDR3 is CASSFAPGAANYGYTF. The DNA of the CDR3 is TGTGCCAGCAGCTTCGCGCCAGGGGCGGCTAACTATGGCTACACCTTC.

This clone was observed a few times. The rearrangement links TRBV28 to TRBJ1-2; D ambiguous. Germline V CDR1 and CDR2: MDHEN, SYDVKM. This CDR3 has 13 amino acids. Trimming shortened V by 6 bases and J by 5 bases, and 13 bases separated the two germline ends. In nucleotides, the CDR3 is TGTGCCAGCAGGTCCCAAGGGCAGTATGGCTACACCTTC. Translation: CASRSQGQYGYTF.